This TCR beta chain appears in the sequencing data of a study of blood T cell repertoires in COVID-19. Across the study: Collection of acute and convalescent COVID-19 samples took place in the United States, Italy and Spain. T cells, B-cell-depleted T cells, or PBMCs supplied cDNA or gDNA.

In the original processing: Amplification of reference gene primers provided the estimated nucleated cell counts. Measured with immunoSEQ multiplex PCR; TCRdb has only the in-frame clones, and not every one. V and J calls plus clone size are reproduced from that table; the DNA served to infer D and trimming. The sample yields under 35,000 clones, around 91% seen once. The TCR was taken from a man aged 55 to 69 with acute or convalescent COVID-19. The sequenced sample consisted of peripheral blood.

CDR3 loop: CASSPSSGGPEEQFF. Written as DNA, the CDR3 is TGCGCCAGCAGCCCGTCTAGCGGGGGGCCAGAGGAGCAGTTCTTC. The genes are TRBV5-1 and TRBJ2-1, with 11 nucleotides matching TRBD2. V lost 4 bases to trimming and J lost 10 bases; unmatched junction nucleotides: 10. Germline CDR1 and CDR2: SGHRS and YFSETQ. The CDR3 extends over 15 amino acids.